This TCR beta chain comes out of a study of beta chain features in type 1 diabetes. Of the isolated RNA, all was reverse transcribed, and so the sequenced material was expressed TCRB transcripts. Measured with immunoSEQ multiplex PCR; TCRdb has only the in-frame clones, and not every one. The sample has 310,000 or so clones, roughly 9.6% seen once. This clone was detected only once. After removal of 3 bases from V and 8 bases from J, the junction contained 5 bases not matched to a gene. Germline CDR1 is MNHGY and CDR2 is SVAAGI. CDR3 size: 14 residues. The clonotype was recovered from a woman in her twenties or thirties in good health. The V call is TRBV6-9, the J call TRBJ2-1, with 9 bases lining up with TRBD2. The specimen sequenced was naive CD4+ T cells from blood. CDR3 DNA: TGTGCCAGCAGTTACGAGACTAGCGGCCATGAGCAGTTCTTC. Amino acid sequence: CASSYETSGHEQFF.